What follows are 8 T cell receptor beta chains derived from one specimen sequenced in a study of vaccination effects on CD4 cells after COVID-19. Ahead of sequencing, the ViraFEST assay grew antigen-specific CD4+ T cells using viral peptide pools. The culture ran for about 11 days, and then CD4+ T cells were isolated. From March to December 2020, the person had a SARS-CoV-2 infection that was confirmed by PCR. The protocol was immunoSEQ multiplex PCR, while the TCRdb copy is restricted to in-frame clones and leaves out a portion. The repertoire holds more than 20,000 clones, with 65% to 85% as singletons. No cognate antigen is known for these TCRs. The sequenced sample was CD4+ T cells from PBMCs cultured with HCoV-NL63 spike peptides, obtained before COVID-19 vaccination. The receptor set was obtained from a human donor who had a prior SARS-CoV-2 infection.

This clone was counted only a few times. The V and J genes are TRBV10-1 and TRBJ2-1; D unclear. V was clipped by 7 bases and J by 2 bases, with 15 bases between them. The germline CDR1 and CDR2 sequences are WNHNN and SYGVQD (reference sequence). This CDR3 comprises 15 residues. In nucleotides, the CDR3 is TGCGCCAGCACGGAAAGCTGGGCACCCTACAATGAGCAGTTCTTC. Translated: CASTESWAPYNEQFF.

The sample holds one count of this clone. At one of its ends the junction is not consistent with the germline gene, which may arise from a read error. This chain connects TRBV2 to TRBJ2-7; 7 nucleotides match TRBD1. Germline lookup yields CDR1 SNHLY and CDR2 FYNNEI. The CDR3 contains 14 residues. In DNA form, the CDR3 reads TGTGCCACCAGTAGGACAGGTTCGACCTACGAGCAGTACTTC. It specifies CATSRTGSTYEQYF.

The chain is built from TRBV5-5 and TRBJ1-1; 12 bases agree with TRBD1. CDR3 length equals 16 residues. The V segment lost 3 bases and the J segment 5 bases; nucleotides outside the gene matches: 8. CDR1 SGHKS and CDR2 YYEKEE come from the germline V gene (reference sequence). The CDR3 here is CASSSGQGARWTEAFF. CDR3 nucleotide sequence: TGTGCCAGCAGCTCGGGACAGGGGGCAAGGTGGACTGAAGCTTTCTTT.

This clone was seen only a few times. The CDR3 DNA reads as TGTGCCAGCAGCCCGGGACTGAGGAGGGATGGCTACACCTTC. This encodes CASSPGLRRDGYTF. The rearrangement links TRBV11-3 to TRBJ1-2; D perhaps matches TRBD1 (5 bases). Germline V gene data show CDR1 as SGHNT and CDR2 as YENEEA. This CDR3 has 14 amino acids. V was pared by 5 bases and J by 6 bases, with 16 bases between.

The chain links TRBV10-3 to TRBJ1-1; possible D gene TRBD1, 6 bases. CDR1 is ENHRY and CDR2 is SYGVKD in the germline V gene. V lost 4 bases, J lost 3 bases, and 12 bases lay in between. The CDR3 totals 14 residues. The CDR3, as DNA: TGTGCCATCAGTGTAGGGGGGGTCGACACTGAAGCTTTCTTT. Translating gives CAISVGGVDTEAFF.

The V gene is TRBV12-3 or TRBV12-4, the J gene TRBJ2-1; D perhaps matches TRBD2 (5 bases). Trimming stripped 2 bases from V and 10 bases from J, with 6 bases between. This CDR3 region has 11 residues. CDR3 sequence reads: CASSLWEEQFF. In DNA, the CDR3 is TGTGCCAGCAGTTTATGGGAGGAGCAGTTCTTC.

The J gene is TRBJ2-2, the V gene TRBV7-6; D is possibly TRBD1 (6 bases). The CDR3 spans 16 residues. V was pared by 2 bases and J by 2 bases, with 12 bases between. Looked up from germline, CDR1 is SGHVS and CDR2 is FNYEAQ. CDR3 protein: CASSLRWGPNTGELFF. In DNA form, the CDR3 reads TGTGCCAGCAGCTTACGATGGGGGCCTAACACCGGGGAGCTGTTTTTT.

The chain uses TRBV19 and TRBJ2-7; D possibly matches TRBD1 or TRBD2 (6 bases each). V shed 2 bases and J shed 1 base, with 18 bases lying between them. This CDR3 has 17 amino acids. Germline CDR1 reads LNHDA; CDR2 reads SQIVND (reference sequence). DNA of the CDR3: TGTGCCAGTAGTATATCTTGGGGGGCTGAGGATTCCTACGAGCAGTACTTC. Its protein product is CASSISWGAEDSYEQYF.